The rows below give T cell receptor beta chains drawn from one sample of a study of OX40 agonist ivuxolimab in advanced cancers. Produced via immunoSEQ multiplex PCR; TCRdb's table is partial and in-frame only. The sample has tens of thousands of clones; about nine tenths are singletons. Specimen: CD4+ or CD8+ T cells sorted from blood, collected in a trial of the OX40 agonist ivuxolimab. These receptors came from an adult with an advanced solid tumor such as melanoma, head and neck, liver or kidney cancer. The CDR3 runs from the conserved cysteine through the conserved F or W. Fields, in order: CDR3 DNA, CDR3 protein, D gene, V gene, clone size, J gene. The D gene is left open where the match is weak. Where a row states a size, it is once, few, many or the class of an expanded clone; other rows omit it.

CDR3 DNA: TGCGCCAGCAGCTTGGGCCCTTTACTAGCGGACTACACAGATACGCAGTATTTT
CDR3 protein: CASSLGPLLADYTDTQYF
D gene: TRBD2
V gene: TRBV5-1
clone size: NA
J gene: TRBJ2-3

CDR3 DNA: TGTGCCAGCTCACCTCCAGGGGCTAGCGGCCCAGATACGCAGTATTTT
CDR3 protein: CASSPPGASGPDTQYF
D gene: NA
V gene: TRBV18
clone size: NA
J gene: TRBJ2-3

CDR3 DNA: TGTGCCAGTAGTTCATTCCGGGACCATAATTCACCCCTCCACTTT
CDR3 protein: CASSSFRDHNSPLHF
D gene: NA
V gene: TRBV19
clone size: once
J gene: TRBJ1-6

CDR3 DNA: TGCGCCAGCAGCTTGGGCCTTGGGGAAAAACTGTTTTTT
CDR3 protein: CASSLGLGEKLFF
D gene: NA
V gene: TRBV5-1
clone size: NA
J gene: TRBJ1-4

CDR3 DNA: TGTGCCAGCAGTCAACCGGGACAGGTTAACAATGAGCAGTTCTTC
CDR3 protein: CASSQPGQVNNEQFF
D gene: TRBD1
V gene: TRBV6-5
clone size: medium-sized
J gene: TRBJ2-1

CDR3 DNA: TGTGCCAGCAGCTTGCGAGGGGGACAAAGTGAAAAACTGTTTTTT
CDR3 protein: CASSLRGGQSEKLFF
D gene: NA
V gene: TRBV5-5
clone size: few
J gene: TRBJ1-4

CDR3 DNA: TGTGCCAGCAGCTTAGTCGGGGTAGGGGTCTACGAGCAGTACTTC
CDR3 protein: CASSLVGVGVYEQYF
D gene: NA
V gene: TRBV7-2
clone size: NA
J gene: TRBJ2-7

CDR3 DNA: TGTGCCAGCAGCTCACGGACTCCGGGGGGGGATACGCAGTATTTT
CDR3 protein: CASSSRTPGGDTQYF
D gene: TRBD2
V gene: TRBV7-2
clone size: NA
J gene: TRBJ2-3

CDR3 DNA: TGTGCCAGTAGTATCGGGCGACTAGCTGTCTCTGGGTCCTACAATGAGCAGTTCTTC
CDR3 protein: CASSIGRLAVSGSYNEQFF
D gene: TRBD2
V gene: TRBV19
clone size: NA
J gene: TRBJ2-1

CDR3 DNA: TGTGCCAGCTCACCATCCCGGAACACCGGGGAGCTGTTTTTT
CDR3 protein: CASSPSRNTGELFF
D gene: NA
V gene: TRBV18
clone size: NA
J gene: TRBJ2-2

CDR3 DNA: TGTGCCAGCAGGGGGACAGGGGCCTCCTACGAGCAGTACTTC
CDR3 protein: CASRGTGASYEQYF
D gene: TRBD1
V gene: TRBV6-1
clone size: NA
J gene: TRBJ2-7

CDR3 DNA: TGCAGCGTTGACGTCGTGGGGCGGGTGGGCAAAAACATTCAGTACTTC
CDR3 protein: CSVDVVGRVGKNIQYF
D gene: NA
V gene: TRBV29-1
clone size: NA
J gene: TRBJ2-4

CDR3 DNA: TGTGCCAGCAGCTTAAGGGGGACTTTAGCTGAAGCTTTCTTT
CDR3 protein: CASSLRGTLAEAFF
D gene: NA
V gene: TRBV7-9
clone size: NA
J gene: TRBJ1-1

CDR3 DNA: TGTGCTAGCAGCTTAGGTACCGGGGACGAGCAGTACTTC
CDR3 protein: CASSLGTGDEQYF
D gene: NA
V gene: TRBV7-7
clone size: NA
J gene: TRBJ2-7

CDR3 DNA: TGTGCCAGCAGTTCGACCCAGGGGGCGGGAAACACCATATATTTT
CDR3 protein: CASSSTQGAGNTIYF
D gene: TRBD1
V gene: TRBV2
clone size: NA
J gene: TRBJ1-3

CDR3 DNA: TGTGCCAGTGAGAACAGGGGAATCTCAGATACGCAGTATTTT
CDR3 protein: CASENRGISDTQYF
D gene: TRBD1
V gene: TRBV19
clone size: NA
J gene: TRBJ2-3

CDR3 DNA: TGTGCCAGCAGTTTAGACGGGACAGGGGCTGGAAACACCATATATTTT
CDR3 protein: CASSLDGTGAGNTIYF
D gene: TRBD1
V gene: TRBV28
clone size: NA
J gene: TRBJ1-3

CDR3 DNA: TGCGCCAGCAGTGTTCCCAGCGGGGGACGTACGCAGTATTTT
CDR3 protein: CASSVPSGGRTQYF
D gene: TRBD2
V gene: TRBV10-2
clone size: NA
J gene: TRBJ2-3

CDR3 DNA: TGTGCCAGCAGCCCAGGGACGGGCGGTGGGGAGACCCAGTACTTC
CDR3 protein: CASSPGTGGGETQYF
D gene: NA
V gene: TRBV7-2
clone size: NA
J gene: TRBJ2-5

CDR3 DNA: TGCAGTGCTAGCCCCTCCAACGAGCAGTACTTC
CDR3 protein: CSASPSNEQYF
D gene: NA
V gene: TRBV20-1
clone size: NA
J gene: TRBJ2-7

CDR3 DNA: TGCGCCAGCAGCTTGGAGATCAGGGGAATTAAGAATGAGCAGTTCTTC
CDR3 protein: CASSLEIRGIKNEQFF
D gene: NA
V gene: TRBV5-1
clone size: NA
J gene: TRBJ2-1

CDR3 DNA: TGTGCCAGCAGATGGTCCGGGACAGGGGGCGGCGAGCAGTACTTC
CDR3 protein: CASRWSGTGGGEQYF
D gene: TRBD1
V gene: TRBV28
clone size: NA
J gene: TRBJ2-7

CDR3 DNA: TGTGCCAGCCGCGGGCCCGATAATGAAAAACTGTTTTTT
CDR3 protein: CASRGPDNEKLFF
D gene: NA
V gene: TRBV18
clone size: NA
J gene: TRBJ1-4

CDR3 DNA: TGTGCCAGCAGTGCCCCCGTAAGCCCCTACGAGCAGTACTTC
CDR3 protein: CASSAPVSPYEQYF
D gene: NA
V gene: TRBV25-1
clone size: NA
J gene: TRBJ2-7

CDR3 DNA: TGCGCCAGCAGCTTGCCTAGCGGGACCAATGAGCAGTTCTTC
CDR3 protein: CASSLPSGTNEQFF
D gene: TRBD2
V gene: TRBV5-1
clone size: NA
J gene: TRBJ2-1

CDR3 DNA: TGTGCCAGCAGCCCCGGGCAGACCTACAATCAGCCCCAGCATTTT
CDR3 protein: CASSPGQTYNQPQHF
D gene: NA
V gene: TRBV7-2
clone size: NA
J gene: TRBJ1-5

CDR3 DNA: TGTGCCAGCAGCAGATGGACTAGCGGGCCCGACAATGAGCAGTTCTTC
CDR3 protein: CASSRWTSGPDNEQFF
D gene: TRBD2
V gene: TRBV7-6
clone size: NA
J gene: TRBJ2-1

CDR3 DNA: TGTGCCAGCAGCTCACGACAGGGCGCGGTAGATACGCAGTATTTT
CDR3 protein: CASSSRQGAVDTQYF
D gene: TRBD1
V gene: TRBV7-3
clone size: NA
J gene: TRBJ2-3

CDR3 DNA: TGTGCCAGCAGCTTGGCGGGGTCCACTTCCTACAATGAGCAGTTCTTC
CDR3 protein: CASSLAGSTSYNEQFF
D gene: NA
V gene: TRBV11-3
clone size: NA
J gene: TRBJ2-1

CDR3 DNA: TGTGCCAGCAGCGCAGGGAAAGAGACCCAGTACTTC
CDR3 protein: CASSAGKETQYF
D gene: NA
V gene: TRBV28
clone size: NA
J gene: TRBJ2-5

CDR3 DNA: TGTGCCAGCAGCCACACAGGTTACAATGAGCAGTTCTTC
CDR3 protein: CASSHTGYNEQFF
D gene: NA
V gene: TRBV27
clone size: NA
J gene: TRBJ2-1

CDR3 DNA: TGTGCCAGCAGTACCCTAGGGGGTTACAATGAGCAGTTCTTC
CDR3 protein: CASSTLGGYNEQFF
D gene: NA
V gene: TRBV28
clone size: once
J gene: TRBJ2-1

CDR3 DNA: TGCGCCAGCAGCCAAGATACCCTTTTGTGGGAGAGAACCTACGAGCAGTACTTC
CDR3 protein: CASSQDTLLWERTYEQYF
D gene: NA
V gene: TRBV4-1
clone size: NA
J gene: TRBJ2-7

CDR3 DNA: TGTGCCAGCGGGTACAGGGGGGCGGTCTATGGCTACACCTTC
CDR3 protein: CASGYRGAVYGYTF
D gene: TRBD1
V gene: TRBV5-8
clone size: NA
J gene: TRBJ1-2

CDR3 DNA: TGTGCCAGCAGACCCCTAGCGGGAGGTAGCGAGCAGTACTTC
CDR3 protein: CASRPLAGGSEQYF
D gene: TRBD2
V gene: TRBV11-2
clone size: NA
J gene: TRBJ2-7

CDR3 DNA: TGCGCCAGCAGCCAAGATCGAACTAGCAGCGAGCAGTACTTC
CDR3 protein: CASSQDRTSSEQYF
D gene: NA
V gene: TRBV4-1
clone size: once
J gene: TRBJ2-7

CDR3 DNA: TGTGCCAGCAGTTTCGGGGGAACAACTAATGAAAAACTGTTTTTT
CDR3 protein: CASSFGGTTNEKLFF
D gene: NA
V gene: TRBV27
clone size: once
J gene: TRBJ1-4

CDR3 DNA: TGTGCCACCAGCAGGGGGACTAGCGGGAGCCCGTTCTTC
CDR3 protein: CATSRGTSGSPFF
D gene: TRBD2
V gene: TRBV15
clone size: NA
J gene: TRBJ2-1

CDR3 DNA: TGTGCCAGCATCTTTGGGACTAGCGGGAGGGCAACAGATACGCAGTATTTT
CDR3 protein: CASIFGTSGRATDTQYF
D gene: TRBD2
V gene: TRBV11-2
clone size: NA
J gene: TRBJ2-3

CDR3 DNA: TGTGCCAGCAGTTTGTCCAGGGTGGGTCAGCCCCAGCATTTT
CDR3 protein: CASSLSRVGQPQHF
D gene: NA
V gene: TRBV27
clone size: NA
J gene: TRBJ1-5

CDR3 DNA: TGTGCCAGCAGCTTAGCGACCCCTGGGACTAGCGGGAGGGCTGCCCATGAGCAGTTCTTC
CDR3 protein: CASSLATPGTSGRAAHEQFF
D gene: TRBD2
V gene: TRBV7-2
clone size: NA
J gene: TRBJ2-1

CDR3 DNA: TGTGCCAGTAGTATAGAGGGCGGGAGGCCTTTGAACGAGCAGTACTTC
CDR3 protein: CASSIEGGRPLNEQYF
D gene: TRBD2
V gene: TRBV19
clone size: NA
J gene: TRBJ2-7

CDR3 DNA: TGTGCCAGCAGCTCGGACCGGGCTTTACGCTCCTACAATGAGCAGTTCTTC
CDR3 protein: CASSSDRALRSYNEQFF
D gene: NA
V gene: TRBV7-9
clone size: NA
J gene: TRBJ2-1